The clone carrying this T cell receptor (beta chain) was seen ten or more times. The antigen is not known. CDR3 length: 15 residues. CDR1 is KGHSH, CDR2 LQKENI, per germline. Germline trimming cut 2 bases from V and 4 bases from J; bases unmatched to any gene: 5. TCRdb re-called the 5' RACE reads through MiXCR, storing one row per CDR3 protein. The table records about 70,000 distinct CDR3 sequences, 7.5% to 10% of them present only once. This sample's time point: blood at routine non-recurrence follow-up after resection. The sequenced material consisted of unsorted whole RNA from tumor, nontumor lung or frozen PBMC. The data originate from a study of spatial heterogeneity in lung cancer. Study information: Researchers sequenced follow-up PBMC samples if they had them, and these came a median of about two years after resection.

Notes on the study in general: At tumor resection, ubiquitous expanded TCRs were detected in blood more often than later.

This specimen was PBMCs, taken at follow-up. The rearrangement joins TRBV18 to TRBJ2-1, with 7 bases that match TRBD2. The sequence derives from a female donor with early-stage non-small cell lung cancer. The CDR3, as DNA: TGTGCCAGCTCACCAGGGAGGGCGCTTTACAATGAGCAGTTCTTC. Translation gives CASSPGRALYNEQFF.